The text below deals with one T cell receptor beta chain. This sample stems from a study of blood T cells in healthy people across ages. This CDR3 has 15 residues. V dropped 5 bases and J dropped 5; count of bases not matched to a gene: 9. From germline, CDR1 is SGDLS and CDR2 YYNGEE. A second PCR, run for about 6 to 12 cycles, used a sample-barcoded 5' primer plus a J-beta primer mix. TCRdb itself ran the 5' RACE reads through MiXCR, one entry per CDR3 protein. The sample includes some 560,000 distinct CDR3 sequences, over 25% seen only once; the top ten take approximately 3.7%. This sample was shared with a second study, whose subject was T cells of mothers and their children.

The chain combines TRBV9 with TRBJ2-5; the match to TRBD2 covers 10 bases. The sequence came from a boy aged 2 to 9 in good health. Sequencing input: blood. CDR3: CASSPSGGIRETQYF. CDR3 nucleotides: TGTGCCAGCAGTCCTAGCGGGGGTATTCGGGAGACCCAGTACTTC.